The 21 T cell receptor beta chains listed next were all sequenced from one sample in a study of T-cell memory formation after mild COVID-19. TCRdb used MiXCR to reprocess the 5' RACE reads, holding one entry per CDR3 protein. Of hundreds of thousands of distinct CDR3 sequences detected, 14% appear once; the ten largest clones hold under 25%. What was sequenced was PBMCs or a T cell subset sorted from them (not recorded which). The receptors were gathered from a man between 18 and 29 years old who had mild COVID-19 (a few samples of this study predate the infection). Cell type and time point are not known.

V gene TRBV11-2 combines with J gene TRBJ2-2, with 7 bases matching TRBD1. V dropped 6 bases and J dropped 0; count of bases not matched to a gene: 10. CDR3 size: 17 residues. Per germline, CDR1 SGHAT and CDR2 FQNNGV. CDR3: CASRPRRQGPNTGELFF. CDR3 in DNA: TGTGCCAGCAGACCCAGGAGACAGGGTCCGAACACCGGGGAGCTGTTTTTT.

V and J are TRBV2 and TRBJ2-7, with D maybe TRBD1 (6 bases). V lost 5 bases and J 4 bases, leaving 9 bases between the germline ends. Looked up from germline, CDR1 is SNHLY and CDR2 is FYNNEI. This CDR3 spans 12 amino acids. The DNA of the CDR3 is TGTGCCAGCAGTAAGGACAGATACGAGCAGTACGTC. As protein: CASSKDRYEQYV.

The chain is built from TRBV5-8 and TRBJ2-1; weak D call: TRBD2 (6 bases). This CDR3 region has 16 residues. The V end was cut by 1 base, the J end by 0 bases, with 11 bases between. Per germline, CDR1 SGHTS and CDR2 YDEGEE. CDR3 sequence: CASSLWGGDSYNEQFF. DNA for the CDR3: TGTGCCAGCAGCTTGTGGGGCGGGGACTCCTACAATGAGCAGTTCTTC.

The rearrangement links TRBV7-9 to TRBJ2-3; 7 nucleotides line up with TRBD2. The V gene end was trimmed by 1 base and the J gene end by 11 bases; junction bases not matched to a gene: 6. The CDR3 extends over 13 amino acids. Germline V gene sequence: CDR1 SEHNR, CDR2 FQNEAQ (reference sequence). CDR3 residues: CASSLEERGGQYF. CDR3 nucleotide sequence: TGTGCCAGCAGCTTAGAGGAGCGGGGTGGGCAGTATTTT.

The table lists this clonotype with a few counts. The chain joins TRBV9 to TRBJ2-6; 8 bases line up with TRBD2. Germline V lookup: CDR1 SGDLS, CDR2 YYNGEE. Germline trimming cut 4 bases from V and 0 bases from J; bases unmatched to any gene: 9. This CDR3 contains 18 residues. The CDR3 here is CASSRQPGGSSGANVLTF. The DNA for the CDR3 is TGTGCCAGCAGCAGACAACCGGGGGGGAGCTCTGGGGCCAACGTCCTGACTTTC.

This clonotype was counted a few times. The J gene is TRBJ2-1, the V gene TRBV11-2; 8 nucleotides agree with TRBD2. Losses at the gene ends were 1 base for V and 7 bases for J; bases not matched to a gene: 6. CDR1 and CDR2 (germline): SGHAT, FQNNGV. The CDR3 sequence is 15 residues long. This CDR3 reads CASSLAGGLWNEQFF. For the CDR3, the DNA is TGTGCCAGCAGCTTAGCGGGGGGGCTTTGGAATGAGCAGTTCTTC.

This clonotype appeared a few times. The rearrangement joins TRBV9 to TRBJ1-4, with D possibly matching TRBD1 (5 bases). CDR1 SGDLS and CDR2 YYNGEE come from the germline V gene. The V and J ends lost 1 base and 7 bases respectively, with 17 bases between them. The CDR3 has 16 residues. CDR3 region: CASSVYDGTPPEKLFF. Written as DNA, the CDR3 is TGTGCCAGCAGCGTATATGATGGGACCCCCCCTGAAAAACTGTTTTTT.

The genes are TRBV5-1 and TRBJ1-5, with no clear D. The V gene's germline CDR1 is SGHRS and CDR2 YFSETQ. Trimming stripped 1 base from V and 5 bases from J, with 13 bases between. This CDR3 is built from 15 residues. CDR3 DNA sequence: TGCGCCAGCAGCTTGCCAAGACCGGTCGATCAGCCCCAGCATTTT. Protein sequence: CASSLPRPVDQPQHF. Complete variable domain (other parts from reference TRBV5-1 and TRBJ1-5): KAGVTQTPRYLIKTRGQQVTLSCSPISGHRSVSWYQQTPGQGLQFLFEYFSETQRNKGNFPGRFSGRQFSNSRSEMNVSTLELGDSALYLCASSLPRPVDQPQHFGDGTRLSIL.

This clonotype showed up just a few times. This sequence joins TRBV5-1 and TRBJ2-7; possibly TRBD2 for D (6 bases). V dropped 1 base and J dropped 1 base, with 9 bases sitting between them. The CDR3 is made up of 14 amino acids. CDR1 is SGHRS and CDR2 is YFSETQ in the germline V gene. In DNA form, the CDR3 reads TGCGCCAGCAGCTTGAGGGCGGGATCCTACGAGCAGTACTTC. The encoded protein is CASSLRAGSYEQYF.

This clonotype was recorded a few times. The chain couples TRBV5-1 to TRBJ1-1; TRBD1 is a possible D gene (5 bases). The CDR3 has 14 amino acids. The germline V gene encodes CDR1 SGHRS and CDR2 YFSETQ. Trimming removed 7 bases at V and 5 bases at J, with 18 bases between. CDR3 DNA sequence: TGCGCCAGCCGGAGTGGGGACGTGAGGACTGAAGCTTTCTTT. Translating gives CASRSGDVRTEAFF.

This chain joins TRBV10-3 and TRBJ1-5; D not resolved. The germline V and J ends were trimmed by 0 bases and 5 bases, with 11 bases remaining between them. There are 15 residues in the CDR3. In germline, CDR1 is ENHRY, CDR2 SYGVKD. The CDR3 DNA reads as TGTGCCATCAGTGAGTCGACACAACTTTATCAGCCCCAGCATTTT. Its protein is CAISESTQLYQPQHF.

In its sample, this clonotype was seen a few times. V usage is TRBV5-6 and J usage is TRBJ1-6, with a weak D call TRBD1 (5 bases). Trimming took 2 bases from V and 6 from J, leaving 9 bases between them. CDR3 size: 14 residues. Germline CDR1 SGHDT, CDR2 YYEEEE. The CDR3, as DNA: TGTGCCAGCAGCTTCCCAGGGCCTAATTCACCCCTCCACTTT. It yields the protein CASSFPGPNSPLHF.

This clonotype was detected only a few times. The chain links TRBV18 to TRBJ2-7, with D possibly being TRBD1 or TRBD2 (6 bases each). This CDR3 region has 12 residues. Germline values: CDR1 KGHSH, CDR2 LQKENI. The V and J ends lost 3 bases and 6 bases respectively, with 9 bases between them. The CDR3 bases are TGTGCCAGCTCACCGGGGGGCGGCGAGCAGTACTTC. This codes for CASSPGGGEQYF.

There are a few counts of this clonotype. This chain joins TRBV18 and TRBJ2-7, with 9 bases that match TRBD1. Germline CDR1 reads KGHSH; CDR2 reads LQKENI. The ends lost 4 bases at V and 5 bases at J; junction bases unmatched: 6. This CDR3 region has 14 residues. CDR3 in amino acids: CASSQRDRVDEQYF. CDR3 nucleotide sequence: TGTGCCAGCTCACAAAGGGACAGGGTCGACGAGCAGTACTTC.

This clonotype was recorded many times. The chain is built from TRBV27 and TRBJ2-5; 9 nucleotides line up with TRBD1. Germline V gene data show CDR1 as MNHEY and CDR2 as SMNVEV (reference sequence). Trimming removed 2 bases from V and 5 bases from J; junction bases left unmatched: 9. This CDR3 spans 16 amino acids. This CDR3 reads CASSLATGGFVETQYF. The CDR3 DNA is TGTGCCAGCAGTTTAGCCACAGGGGGCTTTGTGGAGACCCAGTACTTC.

The chain combines TRBV7-2 with TRBJ2-5; 8 bases are a match to TRBD2. This CDR3 is built from 15 residues. CDR1 is SGHTA and CDR2 is FQGNSA in the germline V gene. Unmatched junction bases numbered 3, after V lost 3 bases and J lost 0 bases. CDR3 loop: CASSLGGGYQETQYF. CDR3 nucleotides: TGTGCCAGCAGCTTGGGCGGGGGGTACCAAGAGACCCAGTACTTC.

There are a few counts of this clonotype. The chain couples TRBV9 to TRBJ2-6, with D hard to call. The CDR3 loop spans 16 amino acids. V was pared by 4 bases and J by 0 bases, with 11 bases between. Germline V gene sequence: CDR1 SGDLS, CDR2 YYNGEE. CDR3 protein: CASSRSKSSGANVLTF. CDR3 sequence (DNA): TGTGCCAGCAGCCGTTCGAAGAGCTCTGGGGCCAACGTCCTGACTTTC. Full variable domain (outside the CDR3, taken from reference TRBV9 and TRBJ2-6): DSGVTQTPKHLITATGQRVTLRCSPRSGDLSVYWYQQSLDQGLQFLIQYYNGEERAKGNILERFSAQQFPDLHSELNLSSLELGDSALYFCASSRSKSSGANVLTFGAGSRLTVL.

This clonotype has more than one count but fewer than ten. The chain uses TRBV4-3 and TRBJ1-4, with 7 bases that match TRBD1. CDR3 length equals 15 residues. Germline CDR1 is LGHNA and CDR2 is YSLEER. V trimming: 1 base; J trimming: 8 bases; junction bases outside the gene matches: 7. The CDR3 reads CASSQGQGGDEKLFF. The CDR3, as DNA: TGCGCCAGCAGCCAAGGACAGGGAGGAGACGAAAAACTGTTTTTT.

This clonotype turned up a few times. The rearrangement joins TRBV11-2 to TRBJ2-1, with TRBD1 as a possible D gene (5 bases). CDR1 is SGHAT and CDR2 is FQNNGV in the germline V gene. V was trimmed by 0 bases and J by 6 bases, leaving 9 bases between them. The CDR3 contains 14 residues. The chain's CDR3 is CASSLDLGVNEQFF. In nucleotides, the CDR3 is TGTGCCAGCAGCTTAGATCTAGGGGTCAATGAGCAGTTCTTC. The full variable domain, its missing parts supplied by reference TRBV11-2 and TRBJ2-1, is EAGVAQSPRYKIIEKRQSVAFWCNPISGHATLYWYQQILGQGPKLLIQFQNNGVVDDSQLPKDRFSAERLKGVDSTLKIQPAKLEDSAVYLCASSLDLGVNEQFFGPGTRLTVL.

This chain connects TRBV7-9 to TRBJ1-3; 8 positions agree with TRBD1. Germline trimming cut 5 bases from V and 2 bases from J; bases unmatched to any gene: 2. The CDR3 is 14 amino acids. Germline V gene data show CDR1 as SEHNR and CDR2 as FQNEAQ (reference sequence). The CDR3 DNA is TGTGCCAGCAGCACACAGGGGGCTGGAAACACCATATATTTT. Its protein product is CASSTQGAGNTIYF.

CDR3 sequence reads: CASSTEGRAYEQYF. CDR3 DNA: TGCGCCAGCAGCACCGAAGGAAGGGCCTACGAGCAGTACTTC. The rearrangement uses TRBV5-1 and TRBJ2-7; D gene ambiguous. This CDR3 has 14 residues. V shed 4 bases and J shed 2 bases, with 13 bases lying between them. Germline V gives CDR1 SGHRS, CDR2 YFSETQ. The whole variable domain, remainder taken from reference TRBV5-1 and TRBJ2-7, is KAGVTQTPRYLIKTRGQQVTLSCSPISGHRSVSWYQQTPGQGLQFLFEYFSETQRNKGNFPGRFSGRQFSNSRSEMNVSTLELGDSALYLCASSTEGRAYEQYFGPGTRLTVT.